Detailed here is one T cell receptor (beta chain). As yet, its antigen is unknown. The entry originates in a study of T cell repertoires in cytomegalovirus infection. Study details: The public TCR beta signatures pointed to both CMV infection and matching HLA type.

V gave up 6 bases and J gave up 4 bases; unmatched junction bases: 9. The CDR3 is 15 residues long. Germline CDR1 is MDHEN and CDR2 is SYDVKM. TCRdb re-called the reads with MiXCR, one entry per CDR3 protein. The sample has about 27,000 distinct CDR3 sequences, roughly a fifth seen once; the top ten hold roughly 80%. The TCR sequence derives from a human donor in good health (CMV status not recorded). Some clones in this sample may be carry-over from other donors' samples. The chain employs TRBV28 and TRBJ2-5, with 9 positions matching TRBD1. Sequences were derived from CD8+ T cells from cultured PBMCs, sampled from culture after CMV antigen stimulation. CDR3 coding DNA: TGTGCCAGCAGCCTCTCCGGGACAGGGCGAGAGACCCAGTACTTC. Its protein is CASSLSGTGRETQYF.